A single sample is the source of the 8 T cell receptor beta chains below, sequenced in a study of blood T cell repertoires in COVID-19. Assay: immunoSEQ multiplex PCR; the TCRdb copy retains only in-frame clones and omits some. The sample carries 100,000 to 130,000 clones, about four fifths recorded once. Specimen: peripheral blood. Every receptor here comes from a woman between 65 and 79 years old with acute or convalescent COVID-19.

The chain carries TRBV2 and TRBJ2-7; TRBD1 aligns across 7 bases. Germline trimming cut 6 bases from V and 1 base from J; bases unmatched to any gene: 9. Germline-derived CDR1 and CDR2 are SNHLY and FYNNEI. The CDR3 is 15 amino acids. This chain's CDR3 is CASRGAGTESYEQYF. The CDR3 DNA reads TGTGCCAGCAGGGGAGCCGGGACAGAATCCTACGAGCAGTACTTC.

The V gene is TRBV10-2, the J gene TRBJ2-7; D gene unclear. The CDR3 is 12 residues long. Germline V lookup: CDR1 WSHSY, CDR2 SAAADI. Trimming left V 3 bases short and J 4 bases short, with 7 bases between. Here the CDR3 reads CASSELPYEQYF. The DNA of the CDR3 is TGCGCCAGCAGTGAACTACCATACGAGCAGTACTTC.

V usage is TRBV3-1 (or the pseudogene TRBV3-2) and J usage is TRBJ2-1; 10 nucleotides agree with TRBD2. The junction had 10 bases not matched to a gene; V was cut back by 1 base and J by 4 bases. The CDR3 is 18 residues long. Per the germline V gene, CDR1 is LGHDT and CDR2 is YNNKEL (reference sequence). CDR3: CASSQGESSGGIYNEQFF. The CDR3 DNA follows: TGTGCCAGCAGCCAAGGCGAGTCTAGCGGGGGAATATACAATGAGCAGTTCTTC.

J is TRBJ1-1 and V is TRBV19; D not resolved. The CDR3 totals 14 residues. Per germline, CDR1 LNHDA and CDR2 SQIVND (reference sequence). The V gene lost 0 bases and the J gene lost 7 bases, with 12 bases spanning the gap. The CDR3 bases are TGTGCCAGTAGTATAGATGAGGGAGCGGGTGAAGCTTTCTTT. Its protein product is CASSIDEGAGEAFF. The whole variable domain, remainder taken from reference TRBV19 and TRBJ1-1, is DGGITQSPKYLFRKEGQNVTLSCEQNLNHDAMYWYRQDPGQGLRLIYYSQIVNDFQKGDIAEGYSVSREKKESFPLTVTSAQKNPTAFYLCASSIDEGAGEAFFGQGTRLTVV.

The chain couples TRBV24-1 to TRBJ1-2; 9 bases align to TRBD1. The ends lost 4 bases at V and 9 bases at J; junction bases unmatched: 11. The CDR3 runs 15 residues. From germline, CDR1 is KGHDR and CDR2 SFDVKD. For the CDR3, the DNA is TGTGCCACCAGTGACCCCGGGACAGGGTCAACTAGCTACACCTTC. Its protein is CATSDPGTGSTSYTF.

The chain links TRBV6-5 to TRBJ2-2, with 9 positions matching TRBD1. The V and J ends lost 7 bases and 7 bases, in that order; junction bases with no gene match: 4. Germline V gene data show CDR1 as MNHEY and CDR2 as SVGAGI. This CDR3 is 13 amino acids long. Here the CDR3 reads CASTGQGHGELFF. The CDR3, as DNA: TGTGCCAGCACCGGACAGGGGCACGGGGAGCTGTTTTTT.

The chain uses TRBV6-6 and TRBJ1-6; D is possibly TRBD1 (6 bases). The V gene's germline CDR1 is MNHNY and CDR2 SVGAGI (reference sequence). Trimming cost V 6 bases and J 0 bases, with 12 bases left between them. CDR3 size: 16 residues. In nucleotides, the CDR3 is TGTGCCAGCAGCCCCAGACAGGACTCCTATAATTCACCCCTCCACTTT. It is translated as CASSPRQDSYNSPLHF.

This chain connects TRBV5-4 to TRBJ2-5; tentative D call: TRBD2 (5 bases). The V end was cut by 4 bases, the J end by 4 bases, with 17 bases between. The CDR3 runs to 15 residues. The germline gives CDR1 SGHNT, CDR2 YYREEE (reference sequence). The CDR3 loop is CASSPQVREGETQYF. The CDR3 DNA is TGTGCCAGCAGCCCCCAGGTTCGGGAAGGAGAGACCCAGTACTTC.